These 18 T cell receptor beta chains share one sample of origin, sequenced in a study of CD8 T cells in ankylosing spondylitis. TCRdb used MiXCR to reprocess the 5' RACE reads, holding one entry per CDR3 protein. Seen here are about 36,000 distinct CDR3 sequences, around 15% observed once, and the top ten hold 32%. The sample was synovial fluid, either unsorted or a sorted T cell fraction (not recorded which). Receptor source: a male donor with ankylosing spondylitis.

The chain combines TRBV5-1 with TRBJ1-1; perhaps TRBD1 as D (6 bases). CDR3 length equals 14 residues. Germline CDR1 is SGHRS and CDR2 is YFSETQ. V was trimmed by 0 bases and J by 3 bases, leaving 9 bases between them. CDR3 sequence (DNA): TGCGCCAGCAGCTTGGGGGACATATACACTGAAGCTTTCTTT. Translated, it gives CASSLGDIYTEAFF. The full variable domain, completed using reference TRBV5-1 and TRBJ1-1, is KAGVTQTPRYLIKTRGQQVTLSCSPISGHRSVSWYQQTPGQGLQFLFEYFSETQRNKGNFPGRFSGRQFSNSRSEMNVSTLELGDSALYLCASSLGDIYTEAFFGQGTRLTVV.

J is TRBJ2-5 and V is TRBV7-9; D is undetermined. Germline CDR1 SEHNR, CDR2 FQNEAQ (reference sequence). V was trimmed by 4 bases and J by 5 bases, leaving 5 bases between them. CDR3 size: 11 residues. The CDR3 loop reads CASSWRETQYF. In DNA form, the CDR3 reads TGTGCCAGCAGCTGGCGGGAGACCCAGTACTTC.

V usage is TRBV20-1 and J usage is TRBJ2-1, with D unresolved. The germline gives CDR1 DFQATT, CDR2 SNEGSKA (reference sequence). This CDR3 is built from 16 residues. V lost 0 bases and J lost 4, with 16 bases in between. The CDR3 is CSARDLADLRYNEQFF. CDR3 nucleotide sequence: TGCAGTGCTAGAGATCTCGCGGACCTAAGGTACAATGAGCAGTTCTTC.

The rearrangement links TRBV24-1 to TRBJ2-7; no clear D gene. The germline gives CDR1 KGHDR, CDR2 SFDVKD. V was trimmed by 5 bases and J by 4 bases, leaving 8 bases between them. This CDR3 is built from 12 residues. The CDR3 nucleotides read TGTGCCACCAGTGGCCTCGATTACGAGCAGTACTTC. It is translated as CATSGLDYEQYF.

The chain combines TRBV28 with TRBJ1-1; D may be TRBD1 (5 bases). V was cut by 5 bases and J by 4 bases, with 14 bases left in between. This CDR3 is 14 amino acids long. Per the germline V gene, CDR1 is MDHEN and CDR2 is SYDVKM. The CDR3 nucleotides read TGTGCCAGCAGTCCCCCGGGGCCGGTCACTGAAGCTTTCTTT. Its translation: CASSPPGPVTEAFF.

The sample holds many counts of this clonotype. The CDR3: CATSPAGTSGNEQFF. CDR3 coding DNA: TGTGCCACCAGTCCAGCCGGGACTAGCGGCAATGAGCAGTTCTTC. The chain joins TRBV15 to TRBJ2-1, with TRBD2 matching 11 bases. Germline V lookup: CDR1 LNHNV, CDR2 YYDKDF (reference sequence). Unmatched junction bases numbered 7, after V lost 6 bases and J lost 6 bases. The CDR3 runs 15 residues.

This clonotype was seen more than once but under ten times. This sequence joins TRBV4-1 and TRBJ2-6, with 9 bases aligning to TRBD2. The germline V gene encodes CDR1 MGHRA and CDR2 YSYEKL. J was trimmed by 4 bases and V by 0 bases; bases with no gene match: 16. The CDR3 is made up of 21 amino acids. CDR3 protein: CASSQDHIFGTSLLGANVLTF. CDR3 sequence (DNA): TGCGCCAGCAGCCAAGATCATATCTTCGGGACTAGCTTACTAGGGGCCAACGTCCTGACTTTC.

Many counts were recorded for this clonotype. The V and J genes are TRBV12-3 or TRBV12-4 and TRBJ1-2, with a weak D call TRBD1 (5 bases). The V end was cut by 5 bases, the J end by 2 bases, with 12 bases between. The CDR3 covers 14 residues. CDR3 region: CASSPPGRNYGYTF. The CDR3 nucleotides are TGTGCCAGCAGTCCCCCGGGACGGAACTATGGCTACACCTTC.

This chain uses TRBV7-2 with TRBJ2-5, with a possible D match to TRBD1 (5 bases). This CDR3 is 13 amino acids long. From germline, CDR1 is SGHTA and CDR2 FQGNSA. V was pared by 6 bases and J by 3 bases, with 11 bases between. The CDR3 sequence is CASRPTAKETQYF. The CDR3 nucleotides are TGTGCCAGCAGGCCGACAGCGAAAGAGACCCAGTACTTC. The full variable domain, with the rest looked up from reference TRBV7-2 and TRBJ2-5, is GAGVSQSPSNKVTEKGKDVELRCDPISGHTALYWYRQSLGQGLEFLIYFQGNSAPDKSGLPSDRFSAERTGGSVSTLTIQRTQQEDSAVYLCASRPTAKETQYFGPGTRLLVL.

This rearrangement joins TRBV5-8 to TRBJ1-5, with a possible D match to TRBD1 (6 bases). Trimming took off 4 bases at V and 0 bases at J, with 11 bases between the two ends. Germline V gene data show CDR1 as SGHTS and CDR2 as YDEGEE. The CDR3 runs 15 residues. The DNA of the CDR3 is TGTGCCAGCAGCAACAGGGTCTATAGCAATCAGCCCCAGCATTTT. Residues: CASSNRVYSNQPQHF.

This clonotype was detected a few times. The rearrangement links TRBV20-1 to TRBJ1-5; D gene uncertain. The germline gives CDR1 DFQATT, CDR2 SNEGSKA (reference sequence). Trimming removed 3 bases from V and 7 bases from J, with 10 bases in between. The CDR3 sequence is 12 residues long. CDR3 sequence (DNA): TGCAGTGCTAGTCGCGGGAGACAGCCCCAGCATTTT. Encoded protein: CSASRGRQPQHF.

This clonotype was counted at least ten times. This chain connects TRBV29-1 to TRBJ2-1; 8 bases align to TRBD1. The junction had 3 bases not matched to a gene; V was cut back by 5 bases and J by 0 bases. The CDR3 totals 14 residues. The germline gives CDR1 SQVTM, CDR2 ANQGSEA. CDR3 region: CSVITGGSYNEQFF. The CDR3 nucleotides read TGCAGCGTTATTACAGGGGGCTCCTACAATGAGCAGTTCTTC.

Only a few counts were recorded for this clonotype. CDR3 sequence (DNA): TGTGCCAGCAGCCCGGACGGGTTCAATCAGCCCCAGCATTTT. This gives the protein CASSPDGFNQPQHF. The gene calls are TRBV7-9 and TRBJ1-5; D unclear. This CDR3 has 14 residues. CDR1 and CDR2 from the germline V gene are SEHNR and FQNEAQ (reference sequence). V was cut by 5 bases and J by 3 bases, with 11 bases left in between.

Ten or more counts support this clonotype. The gene calls are TRBV4-3 and TRBJ2-1; maybe TRBD2 (5 bases). The CDR3 is 14 residues long. The V and J ends lost 3 bases and 3 bases respectively, with 9 bases between them. Germline CDR1 reads LGHNA; CDR2 reads YSLEER. The CDR3 spells CASSQLTSYNEQFF. The CDR3 nucleotides read TGCGCCAGCAGCCAGCTAACTAGCTACAATGAGCAGTTCTTC.

The CDR3 sequence: CASSRPGLQTYEQYF. The CDR3 DNA sequence: TGCGCCAGCAGCCGACCGGGACTCCAGACCTACGAGCAGTACTTC. This chain uses TRBV4-1 with TRBJ2-7, with D perhaps matching TRBD2 (6 bases). V was shortened by 4 bases and J by 2 bases, with 15 bases between the two germline ends. From germline, CDR1 is MGHRA and CDR2 YSYEKL. This CDR3 has 15 residues.

This clonotype was picked up a small number of times. The V gene is TRBV6-4, the J gene TRBJ2-1, with 12 bases that match TRBD2. CDR1 MRHNA and CDR2 SNTAGT come from the germline V gene. V lost 4 bases, J lost 5 bases, and 6 bases stayed unmatched. The length of the CDR3 is 16 residues. CDR3 bases: TGTGCCAGCAGTGTTTCTAGCGGGAGGGGGAACAATGAGCAGTTCTTC. Its translation is CASSVSSGRGNNEQFF.

There are many counts of this clonotype. This chain links TRBV11-2 with TRBJ1-3; D perhaps matches TRBD1 (5 bases). This CDR3 region has 15 residues. V was pared by 1 base and J by 5 bases, with 12 bases between. The germline V gene encodes CDR1 SGHAT and CDR2 FQNNGV. The CDR3 loop is CASSLAGGGRNTIYF. The CDR3 region has the DNA TGTGCCAGCAGCTTAGCTGGCGGGGGTAGAAACACCATATATTTT.

This clonotype came up many times. V and J are TRBV5-1 and TRBJ2-2; TRBD2 matches at 12 bases. With 5 bases clipped from V and 5 bases from J, the junction kept 4 bases outside the gene matches. CDR3 length equals 15 residues. Looked up from germline, CDR1 is SGHRS and CDR2 is YFSETQ. The CDR3 coding sequence is TGCGCCAGCAGGACTAGCGGGAGTCGAACCGGGGAGCTGTTTTTT. Its protein is CASRTSGSRTGELFF.